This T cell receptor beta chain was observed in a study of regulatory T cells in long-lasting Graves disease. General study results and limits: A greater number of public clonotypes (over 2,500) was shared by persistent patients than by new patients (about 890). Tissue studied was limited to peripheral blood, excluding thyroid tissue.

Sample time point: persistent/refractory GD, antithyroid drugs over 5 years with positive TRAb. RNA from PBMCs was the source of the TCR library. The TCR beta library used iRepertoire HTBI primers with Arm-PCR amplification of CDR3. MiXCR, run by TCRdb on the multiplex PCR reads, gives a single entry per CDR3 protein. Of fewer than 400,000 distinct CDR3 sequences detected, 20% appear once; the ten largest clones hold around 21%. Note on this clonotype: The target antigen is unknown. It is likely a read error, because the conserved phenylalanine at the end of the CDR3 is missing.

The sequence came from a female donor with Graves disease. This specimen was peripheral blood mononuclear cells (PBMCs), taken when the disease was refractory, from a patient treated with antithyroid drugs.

The CDR3 loop is CASSYGRPFGTQYL. CDR3 in DNA: TGTGCCAGCAGTTATGGGAGACCATTTGGGACCCAGTACCTC. The chain uses TRBV6-5 and TRBJ2-5; D might be TRBD2 (5 bases). The V gene lost 3 bases and the J gene lost 7 bases, with 15 bases spanning the gap. The germline CDR1 and CDR2 sequences are MNHEY and SVGAGI. The CDR3 contains 14 residues.